A selection of T cell receptor beta chains follows, all from one sample in a study of shared clonotypes between healthy human individuals. TCRdb's copy holds only in-frame clones and misses some; the assay was immunoSEQ multiplex PCR. Among a few hundred thousand clones listed, around 81% were seen once. Sequenced input: PBMCs. The receptors here all came from a woman between 40 and 50 years old in good health. Some clones in this sample may be carry-over from other donors' samples. The CDR3 runs from the conserved cysteine through the conserved F or W. Fields, in order: CDR3 DNA, CDR3 protein, V gene, J gene, D gene, clone size. The D gene is left open where the match is weak. Clone size, where shown, is once, few, many, or a class for clones that have expanded.

CDR3 DNA: TGTGCCAGCAGATGGGGAGGGGGCCGTGAGGAGGAAGAAAAACTGTTTTTT
CDR3 protein: CASRWGGGREEEEKLFF
V gene: TRBV28
J gene: TRBJ1-4
D gene: TRBD1
clone size: NA

CDR3 DNA: TGTGCCAGCAGCCCGAAGCGGGATAGATGGGGCGTAGAGACCCAGTACTTC
CDR3 protein: CASSPKRDRWGVETQYF
V gene: TRBV14
J gene: TRBJ2-5
D gene: TRBD2
clone size: NA

CDR3 DNA: TGTGCCAGCTCACCGACTCCCCGGAACAAAAACATTCAGTACTTC
CDR3 protein: CASSPTPRNKNIQYF
V gene: TRBV18
J gene: TRBJ2-4
D gene: NA
clone size: NA

CDR3 DNA: TGTGCCAGCAGCCCGGGACAGGTTTCCTACGAGCAGTACTTC
CDR3 protein: CASSPGQVSYEQYF
V gene: TRBV7-9
J gene: TRBJ2-7
D gene: TRBD1
clone size: NA

CDR3 DNA: TGCAGCGTGAAGGGGACAGGAGCATCCTACGAGCAGTACTTC
CDR3 protein: CSVKGTGASYEQYF
V gene: TRBV29-1
J gene: TRBJ2-7
D gene: TRBD1
clone size: NA

CDR3 DNA: TGTGCCAGCAGTCCCGGGAGTACGGACATTCAGTACTTC
CDR3 protein: CASSPGSTDIQYF
V gene: TRBV28
J gene: TRBJ2-4
D gene: NA
clone size: NA

CDR3 DNA: TGTGCCAGCAGTGTACGGGTTAACTATGGCTACACCTTC
CDR3 protein: CASSVRVNYGYTF
V gene: TRBV6-1
J gene: TRBJ1-2
D gene: NA
clone size: NA

CDR3 DNA: TGCGCCAGCAGCCAAGTAGATTTAGGACTGGGATACAATGAGCAGTTCTTC
CDR3 protein: CASSQVDLGLGYNEQFF
V gene: TRBV4-1
J gene: TRBJ2-1
D gene: NA
clone size: NA

CDR3 DNA: TGCACCAGCAGCCAAGATGGCCAATTGGGGCGGGAGGGCGAAAACATTCAGTACTTC
CDR3 protein: CTSSQDGQLGREGENIQYF
V gene: TRBV1
J gene: TRBJ2-4
D gene: NA
clone size: NA

CDR3 DNA: TGTGCCAGCAGAACCGGGACCCACACCGGGGAGCTGTTTTTT
CDR3 protein: CASRTGTHTGELFF
V gene: TRBV7-2
J gene: TRBJ2-2
D gene: NA
clone size: many

CDR3 DNA: TGTGCCAGTAGTTTCCCGGGGCAGGGGGCATCAGATACGCAGTATTTT
CDR3 protein: CASSFPGQGASDTQYF
V gene: TRBV19
J gene: TRBJ2-3
D gene: TRBD1
clone size: NA

CDR3 DNA: TGTGCCAGTAGTATAGTGGGAACCGGGGAGCTGTTTTTT
CDR3 protein: CASSIVGTGELFF
V gene: TRBV19
J gene: TRBJ2-2
D gene: NA
clone size: NA

CDR3 DNA: TGCGCCAGTAGCCAAGAGTTTGGAGGGCCGCCCCAGCATTTT
CDR3 protein: CASSQEFGGPPQHF
V gene: TRBV4-3
J gene: TRBJ1-5
D gene: NA
clone size: NA

CDR3 DNA: TGTGCCAGCAGTTACAGGGTCAATGAAAAACTGTTTTTT
CDR3 protein: CASSYRVNEKLFF
V gene: TRBV27
J gene: TRBJ1-4
D gene: NA
clone size: NA

CDR3 DNA: TGTGCCAGCAGCTTGGGACTAGCGGGAGTGGACGAGCAGTACTTC
CDR3 protein: CASSLGLAGVDEQYF
V gene: TRBV7-2
J gene: TRBJ2-7
D gene: TRBD2
clone size: NA

CDR3 DNA: TGTGCCAGCAGCGTTTCGGACCTGGTACTAGACGAGCAGTACTTC
CDR3 protein: CASSVSDLVLDEQYF
V gene: TRBV9
J gene: TRBJ2-7
D gene: NA
clone size: NA

CDR3 DNA: TGTGCCAGCACCCCCACAGGGCCCGGGAACAATGAGCAGTTCTTC
CDR3 protein: CASTPTGPGNNEQFF
V gene: TRBV6-5
J gene: TRBJ2-1
D gene: NA
clone size: few

CDR3 DNA: TGTGCCAGTATGGAGACAGCCCTCTATGGCTACACCTTC
CDR3 protein: CASMETALYGYTF
V gene: TRBV19
J gene: TRBJ1-2
D gene: NA
clone size: NA

CDR3 DNA: TGTGCCAGCAGCCAAAGACAGGGGAACACTGAAGCTTTCTTT
CDR3 protein: CASSQRQGNTEAFF
V gene: TRBV4-2
J gene: TRBJ1-1
D gene: TRBD1
clone size: NA

CDR3 DNA: TGTGCCACCGAGGGTAACAGGGGGTCTGGCTACACCTTC
CDR3 protein: CATEGNRGSGYTF
V gene: TRBV10-3
J gene: TRBJ1-2
D gene: TRBD1
clone size: NA

CDR3 DNA: TGTGCCAGCACCATAGCGGGAAGGGGGGCCTACGAGCAGTACTTC
CDR3 protein: CASTIAGRGAYEQYF
V gene: TRBV2
J gene: TRBJ2-7
D gene: TRBD2
clone size: NA

CDR3 DNA: TGTGCCAGCAGTCCAGGGGACAATGAGCAGTTCTTC
CDR3 protein: CASSPGDNEQFF
V gene: TRBV6-6
J gene: TRBJ2-1
D gene: NA
clone size: few

CDR3 DNA: TGTGCCAGCAGTCCCCGCCGGAGGGGCCAGGGGCAGCCCCAGCATTTT
CDR3 protein: CASSPRRRGQGQPQHF
V gene: TRBV28
J gene: TRBJ1-5
D gene: NA
clone size: few

CDR3 DNA: TGTGCCAGCACCAATTCAGTCGCTGAAGCTTTCTTT
CDR3 protein: CASTNSVAEAFF
V gene: TRBV27
J gene: TRBJ1-1
D gene: NA
clone size: NA

CDR3 DNA: TGTGCCAGCAGTGACGGAACGGCTCAGCCCCAGCATTTT
CDR3 protein: CASSDGTAQPQHF
V gene: TRBV6-1
J gene: TRBJ1-5
D gene: NA
clone size: NA

CDR3 DNA: TGTGCCAGTAGAACCGGGACAGCGAACACCGGGGAGCTGTTTTTT
CDR3 protein: CASRTGTANTGELFF
V gene: TRBV19
J gene: TRBJ2-2
D gene: TRBD1
clone size: NA

CDR3 DNA: TGTGCCAGCAGCCTACCGGGACTAGCGGGCGGAAGGAACACCGGGGAGCTGTTTTTT
CDR3 protein: CASSLPGLAGGRNTGELFF
V gene: TRBV5-4
J gene: TRBJ2-2
D gene: TRBD2
clone size: NA

CDR3 DNA: TGTGCCAGCAGCCGGCGACAGGACGGGGAGCTGTTTTTT
CDR3 protein: CASSRRQDGELFF
V gene: TRBV7-9
J gene: TRBJ2-2
D gene: NA
clone size: NA

CDR3 DNA: TGTGCCAGCAGCGCCGCGGGAGACCCCTACAATGAGCAGTTCTTC
CDR3 protein: CASSAAGDPYNEQFF
V gene: TRBV9
J gene: TRBJ2-1
D gene: TRBD2
clone size: NA

CDR3 DNA: TGTGCCAGCTCACCCCTGACTAGCGGGAGCTACGAGCAGTACTTC
CDR3 protein: CASSPLTSGSYEQYF
V gene: TRBV18
J gene: TRBJ2-7
D gene: TRBD2
clone size: NA

CDR3 DNA: TGTGCCAGCAGCAACGGGGGCAGTAGCACAGATACGCAGTATTTT
CDR3 protein: CASSNGGSSTDTQYF
V gene: TRBV21-1
J gene: TRBJ2-3
D gene: NA
clone size: NA

CDR3 DNA: TGTGCCAGCAGCTTGTACGGCGTAACCTACGAGCAGTACTTC
CDR3 protein: CASSLYGVTYEQYF
V gene: TRBV5-4
J gene: TRBJ2-7
D gene: NA
clone size: NA

CDR3 DNA: TGTGCCAGCTCAGGGCTATCGGAGCCCCAGCATTTT
CDR3 protein: CASSGLSEPQHF
V gene: TRBV18
J gene: TRBJ1-5
D gene: NA
clone size: NA

CDR3 DNA: TGCGCCAGGCCAGGGGGCGCTGGGAAAGATGGCTACACCTTC
CDR3 protein: CARPGGAGKDGYTF
V gene: TRBV10-1
J gene: TRBJ1-2
D gene: TRBD1
clone size: NA

CDR3 DNA: TGTGCCAGCAGTCCTCCGGACAGGGCTAATGAAAAACTGTTTTTT
CDR3 protein: CASSPPDRANEKLFF
V gene: TRBV6-1
J gene: TRBJ1-4
D gene: TRBD1
clone size: NA

CDR3 DNA: TGTGCCAGCAGTTTCTTACAGACTAGCACAGATACGCAGTATTTT
CDR3 protein: CASSFLQTSTDTQYF
V gene: TRBV27
J gene: TRBJ2-3
D gene: NA
clone size: NA

CDR3 DNA: TGCGCCAGCAGCTTTATGACAGGGGGCGCGACAGACACTGAAGCTTTCTTT
CDR3 protein: CASSFMTGGATDTEAFF
V gene: TRBV5-1
J gene: TRBJ1-1
D gene: TRBD1
clone size: few

CDR3 DNA: TGTGCCAGCAGCTCCGGGACTAGCGGGGGGACCGGGGAGCTGTTTTTT
CDR3 protein: CASSSGTSGGTGELFF
V gene: TRBV5-6
J gene: TRBJ2-2
D gene: TRBD2
clone size: NA

CDR3 DNA: TGCGCCAGCAGCCAAGATGTGACTAGCGGGAGAGGGGTTGAGCAGTTCTTC
CDR3 protein: CASSQDVTSGRGVEQFF
V gene: TRBV4-3
J gene: TRBJ2-1
D gene: TRBD2
clone size: few

CDR3 DNA: TGCGCCAGCAGCTTGGAGGGCGTGGCTGCCTACGAGCAGTACTTC
CDR3 protein: CASSLEGVAAYEQYF
V gene: TRBV5-1
J gene: TRBJ2-7
D gene: NA
clone size: once

CDR3 DNA: TGCGCCAGCAGTGACTACAGGGAAGACCCCCAGTACTTC
CDR3 protein: CASSDYREDPQYF
V gene: TRBV10-1
J gene: TRBJ2-5
D gene: NA
clone size: NA

CDR3 DNA: TGTGCCTGGAGTGTAGGGGCGGGGCTCCAGTACTTC
CDR3 protein: CAWSVGAGLQYF
V gene: TRBV30
J gene: TRBJ2-5
D gene: NA
clone size: NA

CDR3 DNA: TGTGCCAGCAGCTTATCACTAGTATTATACGAGCAGTACTTC
CDR3 protein: CASSLSLVLYEQYF
V gene: TRBV11-2
J gene: TRBJ2-7
D gene: NA
clone size: NA

CDR3 DNA: TGCGCCAGCAGCCCGGACAGGGGCTCTGAAAAACTGTTTTTT
CDR3 protein: CASSPDRGSEKLFF
V gene: TRBV5-1
J gene: TRBJ1-4
D gene: TRBD1
clone size: NA

CDR3 DNA: TGTGCCAGTAGTATAAGGGGGACCGGGGAGCTGTTTTTT
CDR3 protein: CASSIRGTGELFF
V gene: TRBV19
J gene: TRBJ2-2
D gene: NA
clone size: once

CDR3 DNA: TGTGCCAGCAGCTACGATGGGGCCAACGTCCTGACTTTC
CDR3 protein: CASSYDGANVLTF
V gene: TRBV7-3
J gene: TRBJ2-6
D gene: NA
clone size: NA

CDR3 DNA: TGTGCCAGTAGTCCCGGTGGGAGCCAATCCTGCGAGCAGTACTTC
CDR3 protein: CASSPGGSQSCEQYF
V gene: TRBV19
J gene: TRBJ2-7
D gene: NA
clone size: NA

CDR3 DNA: TGTGCCAGCAGCTTGGCCAGGGTTGGAGCTTTCTTT
CDR3 protein: CASSLARVGAFF
V gene: TRBV5-6
J gene: TRBJ1-1
D gene: NA
clone size: NA

CDR3 DNA: TGTGCCAGCAGTGTGCGGGGGCTGAACACTGAAGCTTTCTTT
CDR3 protein: CASSVRGLNTEAFF
V gene: TRBV2
J gene: TRBJ1-1
D gene: NA
clone size: NA

CDR3 DNA: TGTGCCAGCAGCCAAGTAGGAGCGTCCTACAATGAGCAGTTCTTC
CDR3 protein: CASSQVGASYNEQFF
V gene: TRBV14
J gene: TRBJ2-1
D gene: NA
clone size: NA

CDR3 DNA: TGTGCCACTTTAGCGGGACAAGACTACAATGAGCAGTTCTTC
CDR3 protein: CATLAGQDYNEQFF
V gene: TRBV2
J gene: TRBJ2-1
D gene: TRBD2
clone size: NA